This T cell receptor (beta chain) is from a study of memory CD4+ T cells and cytomegalovirus serostatus. Study information: Of the healthy Belgian adults, nine or ten were CMV seropositive and 20 to 25 seronegative. The study's findings and limits: Each of 55 to 80 CMV-associated TCRbeta sequences occurred in one to five individuals. Suggested: most of the CMV-linked TCR signature lies in CD4+ memory cells.

The ends lost 4 bases at V and 2 bases at J; junction bases unmatched: 6. The germline gives CDR1 SQVTM, CDR2 ANQGSEA. This CDR3 has 14 amino acids. Authors' processing steps: Out-of-frame sequences were removed, leaving around 2,000,000 distinct TCRbeta sequences. TCRdb's copy holds only in-frame clones and misses some; the assay was immunoSEQ multiplex PCR. The DNA gave D and trimming, while V, J and clone size come from that table. The table includes about 25,000 clones, about 81% detected once. The sort gate was single viable CD3+CD4+CD8-CD45RO+ cells for memory CD4+ T cells. In the case of this clone: Its antigen is currently unknown.

The sequence was collected from an adult in good health and CMV-seronegative. The chain couples TRBV29-1 to TRBJ2-7; 9 bases map to TRBD1. Sequencing was carried out using memory CD4+ T cells from blood. CDR3: CSVVKGTGTYEQYF. DNA of the CDR3: TGCAGCGTTGTAAAAGGGACAGGGACCTACGAGCAGTACTTC.